This T cell receptor (beta chain) is drawn from a study of identical twins. General study points: With abundant cord blood beta clonotypes, insertions were fewer; memory repertoires showed no such pattern. Within twin pairs, the out-of-frame alpha sequences they shared showed excess low generation probability.

Of note for this clonotype: Its antigen is unknown.

One entry per CDR3 protein, called by TCRdb with MiXCR from the 5' RACE reads. The profile shows approximately 700,000 distinct CDR3 sequences, roughly 20% of them singletons. Germline CDR1 is SEHNR and CDR2 is FQNEAQ (reference sequence). V lost 2 bases and J lost 5; bases outside the gene matches: 6. This CDR3 contains 16 residues. The sample also formed part of further work on T cells expressing NK-cell markers. That study reports: These same clonotypes (in four donors) also led the CD3+CD56-NKG2C+ fraction.

Sequencing was performed on PBMCs. The TCR originated in a woman under 30 in good health. V and J are TRBV7-9 and TRBJ2-1, with 10 positions matching TRBD2. The CDR3 loop reads CASSLRKAGGNNEQFF. The CDR3 coding sequence is TGTGCCAGCAGCTTACGGAAAGCGGGGGGGAACAATGAGCAGTTCTTC.